This is a list of T cell receptor beta chains from one sample in a study of T cell responses to AZD1222 COVID-19 vaccine. Libraries were prepared by immunoSEQ multiplex PCR; TCRdb keeps only in-frame clonotypes and omits some of them. The profile shows over 150,000 clones, approximately 90% of them singletons. This sample comprised peripheral blood, obtained on day 0 of AZD1222 vaccination. The receptors originated from an adult in good health. Each CDR3 is given without its conserved first and last residue. Fields, in order: V gene, CDR3 protein.

V gene: TRBV11-2
CDR3 protein: ASSLAAGNSPLAKYTQY

V gene: TRBV4-1
CDR3 protein: ASSQPPGAGKNNEQF

V gene: TRBV3-1/TRBV3-2
CDR3 protein: ASSHQYPTNEKLF

V gene: TRBV9
CDR3 protein: ASSVDLVGGVGGYT

V gene: TRBV4-1
CDR3 protein: ASSQDGAKAGELF

V gene: TRBV3-1/TRBV3-2
CDR3 protein: ASIGASGNTIY

V gene: TRBV12-5
CDR3 protein: ASGWTAGANSPLH

V gene: TRBV7-9
CDR3 protein: ASSLDGTHQETQY

V gene: TRBV27
CDR3 protein: ASSLFGGSSYEQY

V gene: TRBV24-1
CDR3 protein: ATSDTLDSTGELF

V gene: TRBV5-5
CDR3 protein: ASTSGGNEQF

V gene: TRBV2
CDR3 protein: ASSEETSSQDTQY

V gene: TRBV2
CDR3 protein: ASSEEGGLNQPQH

V gene: TRBV7-2
CDR3 protein: ASSFTAGGSPLH

V gene: TRBV6-5
CDR3 protein: ASNRVTEAF

V gene: TRBV12-3/TRBV12-4
CDR3 protein: ASSFAENYGYT

V gene: TRBV29-1
CDR3 protein: SVGRGQGQPQH

V gene: TRBV12-3/TRBV12-4
CDR3 protein: ASSSGPNTEAF

V gene: TRBV5-1
CDR3 protein: ASSETVAGGPNTGELF

V gene: TRBV5-6
CDR3 protein: ASSRSGTPKPLH

V gene: TRBV7-2
CDR3 protein: ASSSGTGFSTNEKLF

V gene: TRBV12-3/TRBV12-4
CDR3 protein: ASSTGAGTQY

V gene: TRBV7-6
CDR3 protein: ASSLPTGSGTEAF

V gene: TRBV21-1
CDR3 protein: ASSKKRGSDYGYT

V gene: TRBV4-2
CDR3 protein: ASRPNQGGMAGELF

V gene: TRBV4-3
CDR3 protein: ASSQEAGGSSPLH

V gene: TRBV6-6
CDR3 protein: ASSPLKGPGVTDTQY

V gene: TRBV7-3
CDR3 protein: ASSLSGRPYNEQF

V gene: TRBV30
CDR3 protein: AWRLGGRAF

V gene: TRBV7-9
CDR3 protein: ASSFGGGEETQY

V gene: TRBV7-2
CDR3 protein: ASWRGGFADTQY

V gene: TRBV6-2/TRBV6-3
CDR3 protein: ASSFSPDQPAQH

V gene: TRBV7-2
CDR3 protein: ASSSDTGELF

V gene: TRBV2
CDR3 protein: ASRRSSGGQETQY

V gene: TRBV27
CDR3 protein: ASSYSTGYEQY

V gene: TRBV7-3
CDR3 protein: ASSPGGRDTGELF

V gene: TRBV5-1
CDR3 protein: ASSFRDSLGYEQY